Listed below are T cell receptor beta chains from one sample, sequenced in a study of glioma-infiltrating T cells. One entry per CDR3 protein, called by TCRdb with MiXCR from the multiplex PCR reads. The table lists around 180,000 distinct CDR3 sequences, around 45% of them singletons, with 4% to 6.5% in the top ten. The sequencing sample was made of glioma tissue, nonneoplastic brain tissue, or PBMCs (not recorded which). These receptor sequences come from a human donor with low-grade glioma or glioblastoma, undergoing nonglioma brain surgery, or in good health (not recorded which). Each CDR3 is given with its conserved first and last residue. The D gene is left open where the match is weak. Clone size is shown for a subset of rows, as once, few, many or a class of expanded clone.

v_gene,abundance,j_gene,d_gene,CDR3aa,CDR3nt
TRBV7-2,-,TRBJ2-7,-,CGSGRSAYEQYF,TGTGGCAGCGGAAGGTCGGCCTACGAGCAGTACTTC
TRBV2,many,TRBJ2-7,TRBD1,CASSKGQEPYEQYF,TGTGCCAGCAGTAAAGGACAGGAACCCTACGAGCAGTACTTC
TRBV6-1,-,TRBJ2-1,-,CASSGVTSVFGSYNEQFF,TGTGCCAGCAGTGGCGTGACTAGTGTATTTGGCTCCTACAATGAGCAGTTCTTC
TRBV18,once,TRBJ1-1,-,CASSSIQDTEAFF,TGTGCCAGCTCATCTATACAAGACACTGAAGCTTTCTTT
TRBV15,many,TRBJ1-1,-,CATSREFGRGSEAFF,TGTGCCACCAGCAGAGAATTCGGTCGGGGCTCTGAAGCTTTCTTT
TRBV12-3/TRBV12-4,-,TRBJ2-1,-,CASSLETGYNEQFF,TGTGCCAGCAGTTTAGAGACTGGCTACAATGAGCAGTTCTTC
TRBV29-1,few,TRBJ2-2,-,CSVEELVGELFF,TGCAGCGTTGAAGAACTAGTTGGGGAGCTGTTTTTT
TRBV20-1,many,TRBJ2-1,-,CSARSARVENEQFF,TGCAGTGCTAGATCGGCTAGGGTGGAAAATGAGCAGTTCTTC
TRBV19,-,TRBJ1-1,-,CASSIRLGNTEAFF,TGTGCCAGTAGTATTCGACTGGGAAACACTGAAGCTTTCTTT
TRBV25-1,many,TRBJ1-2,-,CASSAAGDLYGYTF,TGTGCCAGCAGTGCTGCAGGGGATCTTTATGGCTACACCTTC
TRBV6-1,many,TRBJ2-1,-,CASSDGGNEQFF,TGTGCCAGCAGCGACGGCGGCAATGAGCAGTTCTTC
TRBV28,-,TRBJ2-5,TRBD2,CASSVQLAGAEETQYF,TGTGCCAGCAGTGTGCAACTAGCGGGGGCGGAAGAGACCCAGTACTTC
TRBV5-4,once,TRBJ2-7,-,CASSKGASFSGEQYF,TGTGCCAGCTCAAAGGGTGCTAGCTTTTCGGGGGAGCAGTACTTC
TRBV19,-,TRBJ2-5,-,CASSSPAGPHRKETQYF,TGTGCCAGTAGTTCTCCGGCCGGGCCCCACCGGAAAGAGACCCAGTACTTC
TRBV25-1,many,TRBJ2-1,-,CASSEEVGYNEQFF,TGTGCCAGCAGTGAGGAAGTGGGCTACAATGAGCAGTTCTTC
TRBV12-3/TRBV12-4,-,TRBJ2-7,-,CTSSFGRGSTEQYF,TGTACCAGCAGTTTTGGGCGGGGCTCTACCGAGCAGTACTTC
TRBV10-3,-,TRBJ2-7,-,CAIAVEGIYEQYF,TGTGCCATCGCGGTAGAAGGCATTTACGAGCAGTACTTC
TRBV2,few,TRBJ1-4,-,CASSPRASNEKLFF,TGTGCCAGCAGTCCCCGGGCCTCGAATGAAAAACTGTTTTTT
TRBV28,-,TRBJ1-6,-,CASNERGIDSPLHF,TGTGCCAGCAATGAACGGGGGATCGATTCACCCCTCCACTTT
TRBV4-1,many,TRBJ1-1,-,CASSQDGSVNTEAFF,TGCGCCAGCAGCCAAGATGGGAGTGTGAACACTGAAGCTTTCTTT
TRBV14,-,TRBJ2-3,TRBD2,CASSQRAGPRYNTQYF,TGTGCCAGCAGCCAGCGAGCGGGACCGCGGTACAATACGCAGTATTTT
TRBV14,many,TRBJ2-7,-,CASSRFTLGEQYF,TGTGCCAGCAGCCGCTTCACCCTGGGGGAGCAGTACTTC
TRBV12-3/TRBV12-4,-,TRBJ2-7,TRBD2,CAISLSGGTYEKYF,TGTGCCATCAGTCTTAGCGGGGGTACCTACGAGAAGTACTTC
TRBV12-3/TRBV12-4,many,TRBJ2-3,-,CASSLNTQYF,TGTGCCAGCAGTTTAAATACGCAGTATTTT
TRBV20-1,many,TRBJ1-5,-,CSARVPGDGPQHF,TGCAGTGCTAGAGTGCCCGGGGATGGGCCCCAGCATTTT
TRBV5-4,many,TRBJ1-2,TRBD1,CASSPTGRRGYTF,TGTGCCAGCAGCCCGACAGGGCGACGGGGCTACACCTTC
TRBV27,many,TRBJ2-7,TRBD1,CASSSRGTGPYEQYF,TGTGCCAGCAGTTCACGCGGGACAGGACCCTACGAGCAGTACTTC
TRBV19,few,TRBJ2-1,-,CASGPPSYNEQFF,TGTGCCAGTGGGCCTCCCTCCTACAATGAGCAGTTCTTC
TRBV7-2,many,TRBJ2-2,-,CASSLALPGGGELFF,TGTGCCAGCAGCTTAGCCCTCCCCGGGGGCGGGGAGCTGTTTTTT
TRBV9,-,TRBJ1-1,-,CASSVAGTTEAFF,TGTGCCAGCAGCGTAGCGGGGACGACTGAAGCTTTCTTT
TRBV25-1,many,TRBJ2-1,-,CASRGVVHNEQFF,TGTGCCAGCAGGGGGGTTGTACACAATGAGCAGTTCTTC
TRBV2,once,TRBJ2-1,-,CASSEIRYPNEQFF,TGTGCCAGCAGTGAAATCCGGTACCCCAATGAGCAGTTCTTC
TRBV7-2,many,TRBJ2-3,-,CASSLVRGDTQYF,TGTGCCAGCAGCTTAGTCCGAGGGGATACGCAGTATTTT
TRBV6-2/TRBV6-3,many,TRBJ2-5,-,CASSYSTWETQYF,TGTGCCAGCAGTTACTCGACGTGGGAGACCCAGTACTTC
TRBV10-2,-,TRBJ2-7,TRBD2,CARSETSGSAEQYF,TGCGCCAGAAGTGAGACTAGCGGGAGTGCGGAGCAGTACTTC
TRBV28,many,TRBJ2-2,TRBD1,CASSGTGYTGELFF,TGTGCCAGCAGTGGGACAGGGTACACCGGGGAGCTGTTTTTT
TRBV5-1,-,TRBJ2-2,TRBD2,CASSLNIAGVAGELFF,TGCGCCAGCAGCTTGAATATAGCGGGAGTGGCCGGGGAGCTGTTTTTT
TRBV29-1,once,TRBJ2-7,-,CSAGLTYEQYF,TGCAGCGCCGGACTTACCTACGAGCAGTACTTC
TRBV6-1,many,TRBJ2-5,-,CASELSGQETQYF,TGTGCCAGCGAACTTTCGGGCCAAGAGACCCAGTACTTC
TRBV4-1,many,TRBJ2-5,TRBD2,CASSQSISGDLQETQYF,TGCGCCAGCAGCCAATCCATTAGCGGGGATCTTCAAGAGACCCAGTACTTC
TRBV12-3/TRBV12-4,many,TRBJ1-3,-,CASSLFGSGNTIYF,TGTGCCAGCAGTTTGTTCGGCTCTGGAAACACCATATATTTT
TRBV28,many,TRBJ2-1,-,CASSKGDYNEQFF,TGTGCCAGCAGTAAAGGGGATTACAATGAGCAGTTCTTC
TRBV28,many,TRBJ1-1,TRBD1,CASSGATGTGVTEAFF,TGTGCCAGCAGTGGGGCTACCGGGACAGGCGTCACTGAAGCTTTCTTT
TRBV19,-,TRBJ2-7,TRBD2,CASSWGLAGTSYEQYF,TGTGCCAGTAGTTGGGGGCTAGCGGGGACATCCTACGAGCAGTACTTC